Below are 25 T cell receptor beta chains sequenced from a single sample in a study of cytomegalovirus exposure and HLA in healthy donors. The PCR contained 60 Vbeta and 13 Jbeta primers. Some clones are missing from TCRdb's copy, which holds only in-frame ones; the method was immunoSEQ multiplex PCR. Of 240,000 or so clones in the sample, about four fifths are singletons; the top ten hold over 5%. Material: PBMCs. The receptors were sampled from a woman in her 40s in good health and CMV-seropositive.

The CDR3 DNA sequence: TGCGCCAGCAGCTTGGGGAATCAAGGGAATAGGGGGGAAGCTTTCTTT. Protein product: CASSLGNQGNRGEAFF. The chain combines TRBV5-1 with TRBJ1-1, with D possibly TRBD1 on 6 matching bases. CDR3 size: 16 residues. The germline V and J ends were trimmed by 0 bases and 8 bases, with 20 bases remaining between them. The V gene's germline CDR1 is SGHRS and CDR2 YFSETQ. The complete variable domain, with remaining parts taken from reference TRBV5-1 and TRBJ1-1, reads KAGVTQTPRYLIKTRGQQVTLSCSPISGHRSVSWYQQTPGQGLQFLFEYFSETQRNKGNFPGRFSGRQFSNSRSEMNVSTLELGDSALYLCASSLGNQGNRGEAFFGQGTRLTVV.

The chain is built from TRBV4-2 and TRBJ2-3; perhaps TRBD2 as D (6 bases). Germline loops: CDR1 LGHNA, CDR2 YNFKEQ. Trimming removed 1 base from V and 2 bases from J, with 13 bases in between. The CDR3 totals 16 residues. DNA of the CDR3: TGTGCCAGCAGCCAAGCGAGGACTACCTACACAGATACGCAGTATTTT. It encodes CASSQARTTYTDTQYF.

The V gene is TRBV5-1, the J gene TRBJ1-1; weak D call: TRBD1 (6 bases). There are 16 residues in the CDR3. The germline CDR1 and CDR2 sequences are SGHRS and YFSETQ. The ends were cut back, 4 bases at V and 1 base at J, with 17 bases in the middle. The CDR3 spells CASSPPRGGQNTEAFF. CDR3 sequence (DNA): TGCGCCAGCAGCCCACCTCGGGGGGGCCAGAACACTGAAGCTTTCTTT.

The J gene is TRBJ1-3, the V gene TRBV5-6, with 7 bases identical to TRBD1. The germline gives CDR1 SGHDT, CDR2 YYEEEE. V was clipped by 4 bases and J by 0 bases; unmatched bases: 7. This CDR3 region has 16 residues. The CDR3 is CASSQGQRSSGNTIYF. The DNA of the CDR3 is TGTGCCAGCAGCCAGGGACAGCGCTCCTCTGGAAACACCATATATTTT.

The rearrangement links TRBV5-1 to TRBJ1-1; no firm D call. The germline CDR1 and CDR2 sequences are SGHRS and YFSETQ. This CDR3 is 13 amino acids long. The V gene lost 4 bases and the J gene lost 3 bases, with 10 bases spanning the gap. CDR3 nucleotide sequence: TGCGCCAGCAGCCCCGCCGGGGACACTGAAGCTTTCTTT. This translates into CASSPAGDTEAFF.

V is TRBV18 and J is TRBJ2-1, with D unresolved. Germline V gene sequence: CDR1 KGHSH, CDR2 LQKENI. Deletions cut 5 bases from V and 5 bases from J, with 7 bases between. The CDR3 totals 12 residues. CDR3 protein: CASSIVNNEQFF. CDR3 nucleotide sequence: TGTGCCAGCTCAATAGTCAACAATGAGCAGTTCTTC.

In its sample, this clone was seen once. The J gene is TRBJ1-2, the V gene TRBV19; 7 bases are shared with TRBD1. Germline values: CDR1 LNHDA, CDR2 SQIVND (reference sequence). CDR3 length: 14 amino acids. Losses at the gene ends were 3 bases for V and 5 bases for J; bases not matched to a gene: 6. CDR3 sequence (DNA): TGTGCCAGTAGTATCACAGGGGCTCCATATGGCTACACCTTC. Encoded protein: CASSITGAPYGYTF.

The CDR3 DNA follows: TGTGCCAGTAGTAGTCGGAGGGGCCAGCAAGAGACCCAGTACTTC. This translates into CASSSRRGQQETQYF. The V and J genes are TRBV19 and TRBJ2-5, with D perhaps matching TRBD2 (6 bases). Deletions cut 4 bases from V and 2 bases from J, with 14 bases between. CDR3 length: 15 residues. Germline CDR1 reads LNHDA; CDR2 reads SQIVND (reference sequence).

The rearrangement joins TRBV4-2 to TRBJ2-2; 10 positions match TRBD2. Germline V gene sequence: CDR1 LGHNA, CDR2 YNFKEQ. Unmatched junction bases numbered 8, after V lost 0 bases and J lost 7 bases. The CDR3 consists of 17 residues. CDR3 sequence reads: CASSQDLQREGGGELFF. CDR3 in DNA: TGTGCCAGCAGCCAAGATTTGCAGCGGGAGGGTGGCGGGGAGCTGTTTTTT.

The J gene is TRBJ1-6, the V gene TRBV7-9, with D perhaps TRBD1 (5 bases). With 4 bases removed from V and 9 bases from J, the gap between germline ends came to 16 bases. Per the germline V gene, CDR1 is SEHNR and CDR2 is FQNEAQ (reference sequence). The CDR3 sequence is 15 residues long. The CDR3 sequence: CASSSRDTMGSPLHF. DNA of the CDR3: TGTGCCAGCAGCTCCAGGGATACGATGGGTTCACCCCTCCACTTT.

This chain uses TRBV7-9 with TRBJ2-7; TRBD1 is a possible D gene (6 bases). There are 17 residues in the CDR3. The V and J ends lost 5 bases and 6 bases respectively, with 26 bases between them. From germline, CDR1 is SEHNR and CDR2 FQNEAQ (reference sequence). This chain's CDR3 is CASSGLGRAGEFLEQYF. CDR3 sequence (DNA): TGTGCCAGCAGCGGACTGGGTCGGGCAGGGGAATTTCTCGAGCAGTACTTC.

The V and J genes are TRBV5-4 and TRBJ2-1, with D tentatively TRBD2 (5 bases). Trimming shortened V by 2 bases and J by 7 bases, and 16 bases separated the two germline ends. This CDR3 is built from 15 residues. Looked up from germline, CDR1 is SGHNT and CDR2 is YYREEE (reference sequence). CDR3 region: CASSFLLERVNEQFF. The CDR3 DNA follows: TGTGCCAGCAGCTTTCTACTAGAGAGAGTGAATGAGCAGTTCTTC.

CDR3 sequence reads: CASSLLGTGNEKLFF. DNA of the CDR3: TGTGCCAGCAGTTTATTGGGGACTGGGAATGAAAAACTGTTTTTT. V is TRBV27 and J is TRBJ1-4; possible D gene TRBD1, 5 bases. V was trimmed by 1 base and J by 5 bases, leaving 11 bases between them. The CDR3 has 15 amino acids. The V gene's germline CDR1 is MNHEY and CDR2 SMNVEV (reference sequence). Supplemented by reference TRBV27 and TRBJ1-4, the full variable domain reads EAQVTQNPRYLITVTGKKLTVTCSQNMNHEYMSWYRQDPGLGLRQIYYSMNVEVTDKGDVPEGYKVSRKEKRNFPLILESPSPNQTSLYFCASSLLGTGNEKLFFGSGTQLSVL.

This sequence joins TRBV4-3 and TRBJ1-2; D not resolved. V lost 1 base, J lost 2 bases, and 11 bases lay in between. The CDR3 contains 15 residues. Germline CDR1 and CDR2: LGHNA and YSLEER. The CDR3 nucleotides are TGCGCCAGCAGCCAAGGAAAAACACAGAACTATGGCTACACCTTC. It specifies CASSQGKTQNYGYTF.

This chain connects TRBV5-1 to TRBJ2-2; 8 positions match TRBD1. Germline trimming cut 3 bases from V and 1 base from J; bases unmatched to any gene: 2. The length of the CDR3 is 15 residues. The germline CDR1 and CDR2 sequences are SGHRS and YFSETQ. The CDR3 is CASSSGTGNTGELFF. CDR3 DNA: TGCGCCAGCAGCTCCGGGACAGGGAACACCGGGGAGCTGTTTTTT. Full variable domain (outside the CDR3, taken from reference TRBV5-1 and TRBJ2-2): KAGVTQTPRYLIKTRGQQVTLSCSPISGHRSVSWYQQTPGQGLQFLFEYFSETQRNKGNFPGRFSGRQFSNSRSEMNVSTLELGDSALYLCASSSGTGNTGELFFGEGSRLTVL.

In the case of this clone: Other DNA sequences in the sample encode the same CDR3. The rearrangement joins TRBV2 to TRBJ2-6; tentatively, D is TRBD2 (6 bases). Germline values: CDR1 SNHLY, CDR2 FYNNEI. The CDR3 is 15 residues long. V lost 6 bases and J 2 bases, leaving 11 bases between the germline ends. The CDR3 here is CASRGLAAGANVLTF. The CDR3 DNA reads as TGTGCCAGCAGGGGACTGGCTGCTGGGGCCAACGTCCTGACTTTC.

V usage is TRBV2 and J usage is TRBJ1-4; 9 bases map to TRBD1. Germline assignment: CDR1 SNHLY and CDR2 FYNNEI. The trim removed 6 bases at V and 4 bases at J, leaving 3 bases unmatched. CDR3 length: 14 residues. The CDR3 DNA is TGTGCCAGCAGACAGGGGGCGGGTAATGAAAAACTGTTTTTT. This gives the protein CASRQGAGNEKLFF.

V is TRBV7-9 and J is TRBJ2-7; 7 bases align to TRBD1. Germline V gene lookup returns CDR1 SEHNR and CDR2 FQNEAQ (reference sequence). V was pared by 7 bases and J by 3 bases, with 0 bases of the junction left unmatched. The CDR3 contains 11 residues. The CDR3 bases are TGTGCCAGCAACAGGGGCTACGAGCAGTACTTC. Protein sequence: CASNRGYEQYF.

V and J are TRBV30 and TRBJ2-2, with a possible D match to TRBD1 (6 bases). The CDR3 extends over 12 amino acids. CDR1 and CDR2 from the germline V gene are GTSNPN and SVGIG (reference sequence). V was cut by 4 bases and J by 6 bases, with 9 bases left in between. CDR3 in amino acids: CAWNEGAGELFF. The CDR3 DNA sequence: TGTGCCTGGAATGAGGGGGCCGGGGAGCTGTTTTTT.

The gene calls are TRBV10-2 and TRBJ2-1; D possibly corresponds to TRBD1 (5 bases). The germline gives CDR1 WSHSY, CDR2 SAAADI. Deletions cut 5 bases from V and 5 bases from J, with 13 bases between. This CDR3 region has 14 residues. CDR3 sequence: CASSPVTAHNEQFF. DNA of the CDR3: TGCGCCAGCAGTCCGGTGACAGCCCACAATGAGCAGTTCTTC.

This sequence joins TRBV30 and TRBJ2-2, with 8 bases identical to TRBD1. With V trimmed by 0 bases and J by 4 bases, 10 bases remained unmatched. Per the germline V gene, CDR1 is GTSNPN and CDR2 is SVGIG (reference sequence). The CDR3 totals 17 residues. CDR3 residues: CAWSVLGQGAVTGELFF. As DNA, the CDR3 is TGTGCCTGGAGTGTACTTGGGCAGGGGGCAGTCACCGGGGAGCTGTTTTTT.

The CDR3 DNA reads as TGTGCTAGTGGTCCCGACAGAGCGTTAGAGACCCAGTACTTC. Encoded protein: CASGPDRALETQYF. The rearrangement joins TRBV12-5 to TRBJ2-5; tentatively, D is TRBD1 (5 bases). The CDR3 spans 14 residues. Germline assignment: CDR1 LGHNT and CDR2 FRNRAP. V gave up 5 bases and J gave up 4 bases, with 14 bases separating them.

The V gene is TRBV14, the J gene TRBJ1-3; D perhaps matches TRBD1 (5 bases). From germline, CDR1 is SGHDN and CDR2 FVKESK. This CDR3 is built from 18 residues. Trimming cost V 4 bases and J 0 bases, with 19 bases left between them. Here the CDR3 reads CASSPYARGQSSGNTIYF. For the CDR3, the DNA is TGTGCCAGCAGCCCTTACGCGCGGGGCCAGAGCTCTGGAAACACCATATATTTT.

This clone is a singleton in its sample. The CDR3 loop reads CASSSATGREQYF. The CDR3 DNA follows: TGCGCCAGCAGCTCGGCGACAGGGCGCGAGCAGTACTTC. The V and J genes are TRBV5-1 and TRBJ2-7; 7 bases fit TRBD1. Germline lookup yields CDR1 SGHRS and CDR2 YFSETQ. Trimming removed 3 bases from V and 6 bases from J; junction bases left unmatched: 6. The CDR3 runs to 13 residues.

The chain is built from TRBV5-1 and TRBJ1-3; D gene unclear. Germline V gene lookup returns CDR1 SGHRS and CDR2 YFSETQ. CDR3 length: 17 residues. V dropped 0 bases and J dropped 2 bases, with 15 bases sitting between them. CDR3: CASSLDGRSVTGNTIYF. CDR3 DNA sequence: TGCGCCAGCAGCTTGGATGGCAGGTCGGTCACTGGAAACACCATATATTTT.